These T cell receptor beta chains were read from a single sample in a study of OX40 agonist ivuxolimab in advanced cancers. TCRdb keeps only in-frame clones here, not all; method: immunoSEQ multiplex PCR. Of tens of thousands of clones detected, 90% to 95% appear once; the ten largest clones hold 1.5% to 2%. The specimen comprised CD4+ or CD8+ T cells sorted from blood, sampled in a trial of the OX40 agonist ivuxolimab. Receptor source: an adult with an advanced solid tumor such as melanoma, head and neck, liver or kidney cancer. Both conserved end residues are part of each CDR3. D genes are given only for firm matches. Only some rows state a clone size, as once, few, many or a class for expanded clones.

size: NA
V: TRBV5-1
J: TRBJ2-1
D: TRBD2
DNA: TGCGCCAGCAGCCCGGGAGGGCCGTTTGGGAATGAGCAGTTCTTC
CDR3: CASSPGGPFGNEQFF

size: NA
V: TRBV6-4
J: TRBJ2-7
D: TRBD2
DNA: TGTGCCAGCAGTGACTCAGGGACTACTTACGAGCAGTACTTC
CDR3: CASSDSGTTYEQYF

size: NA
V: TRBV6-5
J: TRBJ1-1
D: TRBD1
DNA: TGTGCCAGCAGTAGGACAGGGGGCGCGGGCGCTGAAGCTTTCTTT
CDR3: CASSRTGGAGAEAFF

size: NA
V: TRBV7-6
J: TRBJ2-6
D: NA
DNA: TGTGCCAGCAGCCCTCTCCCGGGACGGAGCTCTGGGGCCAACGTCCTGACTTTC
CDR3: CASSPLPGRSSGANVLTF

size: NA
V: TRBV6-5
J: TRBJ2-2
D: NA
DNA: TGTGCCAGCAGTTACTCTCGAGATCCAGGCACCGGGGAGCTGTTTTTT
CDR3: CASSYSRDPGTGELFF

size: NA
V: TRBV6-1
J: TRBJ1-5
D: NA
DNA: TGTGCCAGCAGTGAAGCTGGGGGTGATCAGCCCCAGCATTTT
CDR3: CASSEAGGDQPQHF

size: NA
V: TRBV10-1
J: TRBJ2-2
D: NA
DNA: TGCGCCAGCAGCGACAGTAACACCGGGGAGCTGTTTTTT
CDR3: CASSDSNTGELFF

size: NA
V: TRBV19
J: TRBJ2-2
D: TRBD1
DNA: TGTGCCAGTAGATACAGGGGCACCGGGGAGCTGTTTTTT
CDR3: CASRYRGTGELFF

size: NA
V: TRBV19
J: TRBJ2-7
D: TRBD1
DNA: TGTGCCAGTAGCCGGGACAGGGGTGACGAGCAGTACTTC
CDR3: CASSRDRGDEQYF

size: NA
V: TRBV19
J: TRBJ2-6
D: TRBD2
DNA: TGTGCCAGTACTTTGGGGGGGTATGTGCGGGCCAACGTCCTGACTTTC
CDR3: CASTLGGYVRANVLTF

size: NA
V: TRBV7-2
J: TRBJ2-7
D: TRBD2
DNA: TGTGCCAGCAGCATAGGAGGGACTACCGTCTACGAGCAGTACTTC
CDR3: CASSIGGTTVYEQYF

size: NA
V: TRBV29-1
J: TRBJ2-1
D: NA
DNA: TGCAGCGTTGAAGGCCGTTTGGGGGGTCGCTCCTACAATGAGCAGTTCTTC
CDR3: CSVEGRLGGRSYNEQFF

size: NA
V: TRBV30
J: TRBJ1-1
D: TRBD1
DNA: TGTGCCTGGGGGACCGGGACAGGGTTTTTTGGCGCTTTCTTT
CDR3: CAWGTGTGFFGAFF

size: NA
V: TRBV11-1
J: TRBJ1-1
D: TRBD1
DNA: TGTGCCAGCAGCGTGACAGGGAGGGGAACTGAAGCTTTCTTT
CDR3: CASSVTGRGTEAFF

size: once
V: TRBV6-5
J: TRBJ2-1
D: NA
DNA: TGTGCCAGCAGTGCCGGTCTTAACAATGAGCAGTTCTTC
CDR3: CASSAGLNNEQFF

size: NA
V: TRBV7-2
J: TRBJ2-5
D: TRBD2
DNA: TGTGCCAGCAGCGTTACTAGCGGGGGGGCATGGGAGACCCAGTACTTC
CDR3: CASSVTSGGAWETQYF

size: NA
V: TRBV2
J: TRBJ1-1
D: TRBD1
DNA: TGTGCCAGCAGTGACGACAGGGGGCGACCTGAAGCTTTCTTT
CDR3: CASSDDRGRPEAFF

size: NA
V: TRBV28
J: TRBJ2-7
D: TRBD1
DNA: TGTGCCACTACCGGGACAGGGAGCTCCTACGAGCAGTACTTC
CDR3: CATTGTGSSYEQYF

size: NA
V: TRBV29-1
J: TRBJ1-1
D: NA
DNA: TGCAGCGTTGCCCGGGATTTGAACACTGAAGCTTTCTTT
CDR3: CSVARDLNTEAFF

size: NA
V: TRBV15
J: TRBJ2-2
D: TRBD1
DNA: TGTGCCACCAGCAGACAGGGGGTTCTCACCGGGGAGCTGTTTTTT
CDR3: CATSRQGVLTGELFF

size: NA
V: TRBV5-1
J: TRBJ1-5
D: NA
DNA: TGCGCCAGCAGCCCGGACGGTTATCAGCCCCAGCATTTT
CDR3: CASSPDGYQPQHF

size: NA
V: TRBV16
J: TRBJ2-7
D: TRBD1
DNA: TGTGCCAGCAGCCAAGACAGGGCTGACACATCCGAGCAGTACTTC
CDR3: CASSQDRADTSEQYF

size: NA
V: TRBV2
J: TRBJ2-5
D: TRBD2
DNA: TGTGCCAGCAGTCTACTAGCGAAGACCCAGTACTTC
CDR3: CASSLLAKTQYF

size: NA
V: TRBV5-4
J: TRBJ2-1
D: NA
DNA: TGTGCCAGCAGCTTGGTGGGGGCGGATGAGCAGTTCTTC
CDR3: CASSLVGADEQFF

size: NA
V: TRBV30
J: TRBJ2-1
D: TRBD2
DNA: TGTGCCTGGGGCACCGGACTAGTAAGGGAGCAGTTCTTC
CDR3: CAWGTGLVREQFF

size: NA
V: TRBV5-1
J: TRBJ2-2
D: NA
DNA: TGCGCCAGCAGCTTGGGGCAGCCGGCCGGGGAGCTGTTTTTT
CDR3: CASSLGQPAGELFF

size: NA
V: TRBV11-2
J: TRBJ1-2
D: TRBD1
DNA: TGTGCCAGCAGCTCAGGGGGGTATGGCTACACCTTC
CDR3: CASSSGGYGYTF

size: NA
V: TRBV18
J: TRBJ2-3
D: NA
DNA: TGTGCCAGCTCACCACAGTGGGAAGATACGCAGTATTTT
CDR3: CASSPQWEDTQYF

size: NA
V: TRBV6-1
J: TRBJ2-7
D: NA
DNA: TGTGCCAGCAGTGTCTATCGCATCTCCTACGAGCAGTACTTC
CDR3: CASSVYRISYEQYF

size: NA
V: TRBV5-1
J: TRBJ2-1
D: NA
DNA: TGCGCCAGCAGTATACAACGGAGCGGCTACAATGAGCAGTTCTTC
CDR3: CASSIQRSGYNEQFF

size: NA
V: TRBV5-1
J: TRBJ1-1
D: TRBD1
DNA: TGCGCCAGCAGCACGGGACAGGATGGAGCTGAAGCTTTCTTT
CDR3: CASSTGQDGAEAFF

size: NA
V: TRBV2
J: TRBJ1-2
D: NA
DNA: TGTGCCAGCAGTGAAAGGACGGGCCGCTATGGCTACACCTTC
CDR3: CASSERTGRYGYTF

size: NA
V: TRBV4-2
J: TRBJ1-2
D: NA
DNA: TGTGCCAGCAGCCAAGAGGGCAGGGGATACAACTATGGCTACACCTTC
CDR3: CASSQEGRGYNYGYTF

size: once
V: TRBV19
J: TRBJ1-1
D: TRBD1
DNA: TGTGCCAGTAGTACCCAGGGACAGGGTGGCACTGAAGCTTTCTTT
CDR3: CASSTQGQGGTEAFF

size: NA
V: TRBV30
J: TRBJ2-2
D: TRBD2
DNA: TGTGCCTCTTGGGGACTAGCGGGAGTCGGCACCGGGGAGCTGTTTTTT
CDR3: CASWGLAGVGTGELFF

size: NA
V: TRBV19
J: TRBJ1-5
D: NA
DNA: TGTGCCAGTAGTGAACTCAGGAATCAGCCCCAGCATTTT
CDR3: CASSELRNQPQHF

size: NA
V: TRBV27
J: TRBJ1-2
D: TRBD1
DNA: TGTGCCAGCAGTTTAACGGGACAGAACTATGGCTACACCTTC
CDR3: CASSLTGQNYGYTF

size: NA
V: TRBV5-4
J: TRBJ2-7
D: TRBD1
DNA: TGTGCCAGCAGCGCGGACAGGGGCAGGGAGCAGTACTTC
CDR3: CASSADRGREQYF

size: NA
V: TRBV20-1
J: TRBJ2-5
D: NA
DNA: TGCAGTGCTCTTTGGGAGACCCAGTACTTC
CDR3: CSALWETQYF

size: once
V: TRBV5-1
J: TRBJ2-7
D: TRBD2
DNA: TGCGCCAGCAGCTCCCAACTAGCGGGAGTTAGCGAGCAGTACTTC
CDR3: CASSSQLAGVSEQYF

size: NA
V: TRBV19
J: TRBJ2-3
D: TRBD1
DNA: TGTGCCAGTAGTATAGAAGGGACAGGAAGCACAGATACGCAGTATTTT
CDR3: CASSIEGTGSTDTQYF

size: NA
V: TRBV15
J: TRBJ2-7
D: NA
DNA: TGTGCCACCAGCTTATATGCGGGGGCCACCTACGAGCAGTACTTC
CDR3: CATSLYAGATYEQYF

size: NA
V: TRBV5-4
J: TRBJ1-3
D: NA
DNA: TGTGCCAGCAGCTCGCGGACCTCTGGAAACACCATATATTTT
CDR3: CASSSRTSGNTIYF

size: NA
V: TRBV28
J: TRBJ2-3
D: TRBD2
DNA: TGTGCCAGCAGCTCCTTAGCGGGGATCGTTACAGATACGCAGTATTTT
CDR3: CASSSLAGIVTDTQYF

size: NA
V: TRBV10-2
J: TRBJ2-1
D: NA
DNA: TGCGCCAGCAGTGAGGTGGACAGCTCCTACAATGAGCAGTTCTTC
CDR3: CASSEVDSSYNEQFF

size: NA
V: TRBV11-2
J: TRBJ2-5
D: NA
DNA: TGTGCCAGCAGCTTAGAAGCGGTGGGAGAGACCCAGTACTTC
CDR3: CASSLEAVGETQYF

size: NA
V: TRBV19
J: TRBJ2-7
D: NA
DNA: TGTGCCAGTAGTATAGGGGCCGGACCCCACTACGAGCAGTACTTC
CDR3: CASSIGAGPHYEQYF

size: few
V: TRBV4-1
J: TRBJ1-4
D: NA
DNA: TGCGCCAGCAGCCAAGAGGGATTCGGCCAGGCATTAGGAAAACTGTTTTTT
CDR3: CASSQEGFGQALGKLFF

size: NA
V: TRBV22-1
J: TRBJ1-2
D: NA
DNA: TGTCCTGGGAGCGCACGGGGGGACCACTATGGCTACACCTTC
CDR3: CPGSARGDHYGYTF

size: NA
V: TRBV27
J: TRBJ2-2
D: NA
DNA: TGTGCCAGCAGTTTATACGGGGCCGGGGAGCTGTTTTTT
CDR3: CASSLYGAGELFF

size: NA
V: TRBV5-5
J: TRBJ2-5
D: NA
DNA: TGTGCCAGCAGCCGTGCTGGTTTGGAGGGGATCGAGACCCAGTACTTC
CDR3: CASSRAGLEGIETQYF

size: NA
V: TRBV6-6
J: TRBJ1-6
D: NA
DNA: TGTGCCAGCAGTTATGAACAGTCCCGCTCACCCCTCCACTTT
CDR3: CASSYEQSRSPLHF

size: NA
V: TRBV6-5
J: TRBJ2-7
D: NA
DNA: TGTGCCAGCAGTTATGGGGGCGCTTCCTACGAGCAGTACTTC
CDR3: CASSYGGASYEQYF

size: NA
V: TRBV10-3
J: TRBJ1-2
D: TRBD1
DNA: TGTGCCCTCGGCGGGACAGACATTGGCTACACCTTC
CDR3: CALGGTDIGYTF

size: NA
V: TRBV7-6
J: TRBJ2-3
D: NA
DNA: TGTGCCAGCAGCTTTAGCACAGATACGCAGTATTTT
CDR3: CASSFSTDTQYF

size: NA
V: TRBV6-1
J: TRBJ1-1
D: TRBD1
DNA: TGTGCCAGCGAGAGGGGGCAGGAAACTGAAGCTTTCTTT
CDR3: CASERGQETEAFF

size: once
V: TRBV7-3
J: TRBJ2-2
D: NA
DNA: TGTGCCAGCAGCTTAATCCCCGCGAACACCGGGGAGCTGTTTTTT
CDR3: CASSLIPANTGELFF

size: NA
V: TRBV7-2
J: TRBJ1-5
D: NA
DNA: TGTGCCAGCAGCTTAGGAGGGGACGTTAGCAATCAGCCCCAGCATTTT
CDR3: CASSLGGDVSNQPQHF

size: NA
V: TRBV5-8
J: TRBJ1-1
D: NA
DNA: TGTGCCAGCGCTCCGGGGGGGGCGACTGAAGCTTTCTTT
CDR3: CASAPGGATEAFF

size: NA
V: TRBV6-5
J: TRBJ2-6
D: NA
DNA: TGTGCCAGCAGTTCGGTGCGGGGGGCCAACGTCCTGACTTTC
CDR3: CASSSVRGANVLTF